This T cell receptor beta chain originates from a study of T cell clonotyping in hematopoietic cell transplantation. General study results and limits: Few recipient clonotypes overlapped donors; over 95% were de novo at given depth. Cells were unsorted, so CD4 and CD8 contributions were not separated. After transplant, recipient diversity fell while pathologically expanded clonotypes grew through day 180.

Assay: immunoSEQ multiplex PCR; the TCRdb copy retains only in-frame clones and omits some. The repertoire holds more than 55,000 clones, with 90% to 95% as singletons. Germline CDR1 MDHEN, CDR2 SYDVKM. The CDR3 is 16 amino acids. Trimming pared 3 bases from V and 0 bases from J, leaving 15 bases between. As to this clone: Its antigen is not identified.

The rearrangement links TRBV28 to TRBJ2-7; D is possibly TRBD1 or TRBD2 (7 bases each). The specimen was peripheral blood mononuclear cells. The receptor was derived from a middle-aged man in good health. Some clones in this sample may be carry-over from other donors' samples. This chain's CDR3 is CASSFDRDYSSYEQYF. The CDR3 bases are TGTGCCAGCAGTTTTGACAGGGACTATAGCTCCTACGAGCAGTACTTC.